This entry is about one T cell receptor beta chain. Naive CD8 cells lacked CD45RO, underwent positive selection for CCR7 and left out terminally differentiated effector memory CD45RA+ cells. Assay used: immunoSEQ multiplex PCR; TCRdb lists only in-frame clones, some missing. The table has about 2.1 million clones, around 93% seen once. The entry originates in a study of shared clonotypes between healthy human individuals. Sequencing was done on a sample of naive CD8+ T cells from PBMCs. The TCR sequence derives from a man younger than 35 in good health. Some clones in this sample may be carry-over from other donors' samples.

The DNA of the CDR3 is TGTGCCAGCAGCCCACAGGACTCCTACGAGCAGTACTTC. Translating gives CASSPQDSYEQYF. This chain connects TRBV13 to TRBJ2-7; D may be TRBD1 (5 bases). CDR1 is PRHDT, CDR2 FYEKMQ, per germline (reference sequence). V gave up 5 bases and J gave up 0 bases, with 8 bases separating them. CDR3 length: 13 residues.